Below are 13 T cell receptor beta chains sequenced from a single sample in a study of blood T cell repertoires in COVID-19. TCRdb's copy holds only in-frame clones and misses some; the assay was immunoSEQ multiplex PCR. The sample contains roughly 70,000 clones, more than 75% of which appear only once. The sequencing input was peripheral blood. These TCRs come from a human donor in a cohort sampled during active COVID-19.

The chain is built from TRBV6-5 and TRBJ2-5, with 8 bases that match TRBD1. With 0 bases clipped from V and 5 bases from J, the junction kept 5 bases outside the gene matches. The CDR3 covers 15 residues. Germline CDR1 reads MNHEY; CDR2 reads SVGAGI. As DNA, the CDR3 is TGTGCCAGCAGTTACTCGACAGGGGATGGGGAGACCCAGTACTTC. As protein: CASSYSTGDGETQYF.

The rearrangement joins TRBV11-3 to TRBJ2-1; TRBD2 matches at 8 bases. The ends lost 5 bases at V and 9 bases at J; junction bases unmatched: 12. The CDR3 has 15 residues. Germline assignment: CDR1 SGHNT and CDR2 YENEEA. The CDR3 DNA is TGTGCCAGCAGCGTTAGCGGGACTCGGAATGGTGAGCAGTTCTTC. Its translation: CASSVSGTRNGEQFF.

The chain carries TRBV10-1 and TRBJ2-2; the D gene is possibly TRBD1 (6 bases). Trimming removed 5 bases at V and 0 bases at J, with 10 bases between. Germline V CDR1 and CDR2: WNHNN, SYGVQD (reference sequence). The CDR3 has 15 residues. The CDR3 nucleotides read TGCGCCAGCAGTAAGGACAGCGCGAACACCGGGGAGCTGTTTTTT. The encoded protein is CASSKDSANTGELFF.

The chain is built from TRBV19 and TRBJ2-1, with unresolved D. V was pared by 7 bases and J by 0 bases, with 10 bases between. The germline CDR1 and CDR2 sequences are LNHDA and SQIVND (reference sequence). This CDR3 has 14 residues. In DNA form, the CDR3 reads TGTGCCAGTAATATCGGGTTCTCCTACAATGAGCAGTTCTTC. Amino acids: CASNIGFSYNEQFF.

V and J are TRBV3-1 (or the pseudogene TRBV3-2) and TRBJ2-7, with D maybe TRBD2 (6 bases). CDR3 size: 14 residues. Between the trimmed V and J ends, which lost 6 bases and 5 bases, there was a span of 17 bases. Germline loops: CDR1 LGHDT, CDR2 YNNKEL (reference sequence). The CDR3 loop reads CASRLSSGTDEQYF. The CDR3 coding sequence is TGTGCCAGCAGGCTAAGTTCCGGGACTGACGAGCAGTACTTC.

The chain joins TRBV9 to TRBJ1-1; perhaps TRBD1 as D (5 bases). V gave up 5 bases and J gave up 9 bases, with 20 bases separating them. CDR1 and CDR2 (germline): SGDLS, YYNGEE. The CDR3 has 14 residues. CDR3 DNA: TGTGCCAGCAGTCTAGGCGGGGCGATAGAAAAAGCTTTCTTT. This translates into CASSLGGAIEKAFF.

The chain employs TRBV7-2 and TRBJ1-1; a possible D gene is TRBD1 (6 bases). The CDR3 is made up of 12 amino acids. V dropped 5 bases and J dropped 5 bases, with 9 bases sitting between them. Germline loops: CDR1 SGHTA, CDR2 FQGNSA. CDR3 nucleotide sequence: TGTGCCAGCAGCATACAGGGTACTGAAGCTTTCTTT. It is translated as CASSIQGTEAFF.

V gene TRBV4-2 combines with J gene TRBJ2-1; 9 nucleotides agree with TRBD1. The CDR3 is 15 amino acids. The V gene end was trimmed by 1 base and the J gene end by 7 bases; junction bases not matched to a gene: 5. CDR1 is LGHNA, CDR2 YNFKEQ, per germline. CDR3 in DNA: TGTGCCAGCAGCCAAGTCGGGACAGGGATTAATGAGCAGTTCTTC. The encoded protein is CASSQVGTGINEQFF.

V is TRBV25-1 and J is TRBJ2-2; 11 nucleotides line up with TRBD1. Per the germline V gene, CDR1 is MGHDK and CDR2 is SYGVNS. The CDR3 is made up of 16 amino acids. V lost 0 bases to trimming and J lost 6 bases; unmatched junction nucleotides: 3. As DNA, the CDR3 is TGTGCCAGCAGTGAATATGGGGACAGGGGGGCCGGGGAGCTGTTTTTT. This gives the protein CASSEYGDRGAGELFF. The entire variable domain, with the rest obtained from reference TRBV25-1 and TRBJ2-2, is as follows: EADIYQTPRYLVIGTGKKITLECSQTMGHDKMYWYQQDPGMELHLIHYSYGVNSTEKGDLSSESTVSRIRTEHFPLTLESARPSHTSQYLCASSEYGDRGAGELFFGEGSRLTVL.

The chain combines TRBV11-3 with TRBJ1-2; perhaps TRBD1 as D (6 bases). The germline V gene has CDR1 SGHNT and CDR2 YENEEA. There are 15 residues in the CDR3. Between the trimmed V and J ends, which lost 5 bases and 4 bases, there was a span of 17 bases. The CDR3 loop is CASSPIRGGGYGYTF. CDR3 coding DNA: TGTGCCAGCAGCCCTATTCGGGGAGGGGGCTATGGCTACACCTTC. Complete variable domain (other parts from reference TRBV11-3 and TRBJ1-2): EAGVVQSPRYKIIEKKQPVAFWCNPISGHNTLYWYLQNLGQGPELLIRYENEEAVDDSQLPKDRFSAERLKGVDSTLKIQPAELGDSAVYLCASSPIRGGGYGYTFGSGTRLTVV.

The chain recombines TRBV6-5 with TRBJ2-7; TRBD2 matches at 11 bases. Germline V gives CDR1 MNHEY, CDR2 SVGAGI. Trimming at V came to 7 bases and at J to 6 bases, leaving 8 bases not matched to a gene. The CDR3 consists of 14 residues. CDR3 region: CASTQLAGDGEQYF. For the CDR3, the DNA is TGTGCCAGCACCCAACTAGCGGGAGACGGCGAGCAGTACTTC.

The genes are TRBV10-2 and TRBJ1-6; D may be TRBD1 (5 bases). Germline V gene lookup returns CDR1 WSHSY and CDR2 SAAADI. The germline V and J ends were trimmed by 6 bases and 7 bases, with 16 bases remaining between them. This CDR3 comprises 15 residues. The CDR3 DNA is TGCGCCAGCAGAGACAGCCCCAACGGGAATTCACCCCTCCACTTT. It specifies CASRDSPNGNSPLHF.

The CDR3 loop reads CASSVLGAGNTIYF. The CDR3 bases are TGTGCCAGCAGCGTACTAGGAGCTGGAAACACCATATATTTT. The rearrangement joins TRBV9 to TRBJ1-3, with D unclear. Germline V gene lookup returns CDR1 SGDLS and CDR2 YYNGEE. The CDR3 length is 14 residues. Trimming took off 1 base at V and 2 bases at J, with 7 bases between the two ends. Based on the CDR3 plus reference TRBV9 and TRBJ1-3, the full variable domain is DSGVTQTPKHLITATGQRVTLRCSPRSGDLSVYWYQQSLDQGLQFLIQYYNGEERAKGNILERFSAQQFPDLHSELNLSSLELGDSALYFCASSVLGAGNTIYFGEGSWLTVV.